The present T cell receptor (beta chain) was sequenced within a study of regulatory T cells in long-lasting Graves disease. Findings and caveats of the study: Persistent disease was characterized by preferential usage of TRBV28, TRBJ1-2 and TRBJ2-5. Study of thyroid tissue was not done, with only peripheral blood studied.

This clonotype was detected ten times or more. The antigen remains unidentified. The V end lost 1 base, the J end lost 0 bases, and 8 bases lay between the germline ends. The CDR3 is 15 amino acids. The V gene's germline CDR1 is SGHTA and CDR2 FQGNSA. Time point: newly diagnosed GD, antithyroid drugs for less than 3 months. From RNA extracted from PBMCs, the TCR library was made. Approximately 9.9-milliliter peripheral blood samples went into EDTA tubes. CDR3 regions were amplified by Arm-PCR using iRepertoire HTBI primers to build TCR beta libraries. The authors' processing: Across all samples, just over 60 TRBV segments and about 13 TRBJ segments were identified. From the multiplex PCR reads, TCRdb called clonotypes with MiXCR, one entry per CDR3 protein. The V and J calls were not made by the authors but by TCRdb's processing. The sample has 550,000 or so distinct CDR3 sequences; 12% are singletons.

The same sample was also used in a study of T cells in Graves' hyperthyroidism and ophthalmopathy.

The TCR originated in a woman aged 25-40 years with Graves disease. This chain joins TRBV7-2 and TRBJ2-3; the D gene is possibly TRBD1 (6 bases). Sequences were derived from peripheral blood mononuclear cells (PBMCs), sampled at new diagnosis, from a patient treated with antithyroid drugs. The CDR3 spells CASSLDRESTDTQYF. The CDR3 nucleotides read TGTGCCAGCAGCTTAGACAGGGAGAGCACAGATACGCAGTATTTT.